This TCR beta chain stems from a study of blood T cell repertoires in COVID-19. Study overall: Researchers got acute and convalescent COVID-19 samples from the United States, Italy and Spain. The analysed material was cDNA or gDNA that came from T cells, B-cell-depleted T cells, or PBMCs.

Original analysis: Counts of nucleated cells, estimated from reference gene primer amplification, were obtained. Profiling relied on immunoSEQ multiplex PCR, and the TCRdb table lists in-frame clones only, not all of them. The DNA was the basis for D and trimming; V, J and clone size are from that table. The sample comprises over 200,000 clones, 80% to 90% of which are singletons, and around a sixth rests with the top ten. This CDR3 contains 15 residues. Germline V gene sequence: CDR1 SGHDT, CDR2 YYEEEE. V shed 1 base and J shed 5 bases, with 13 bases lying between them. This TCR came from an elderly woman with active or convalescent COVID-19. V usage is TRBV5-6 and J usage is TRBJ2-4; TRBD1 is a possible D gene (5 bases). The sample was peripheral blood. CDR3 sequence (DNA): TGTGCCAGCAGCTTGTTCGGGCAGGGTGAAAACATTCAGTACTTC. The encoded protein is CASSLFGQGENIQYF.